This entry concerns a single T cell receptor beta chain. Its antigen is as yet unknown. This specimen belongs to a study of cytomegalovirus exposure and HLA in healthy donors. The study's findings and limits: Excluded: some indistinguishable V segments such as TRBV6-2 and TRBV6-3. A highly shared variant cluster was judged a likely technical artifact. Researchers catalogued approximately 170 TCR beta chains as cytomegalovirus-associated. A later analysis, which compared TCR beta chains of equal frequency, found the HLA-associated ones more clonally expanded.

After removal of 1 base from V and 4 bases from J, the junction contained 5 bases not matched to a gene. Germline V lookup: CDR1 LNHDA, CDR2 SQIVND (reference sequence). The CDR3 covers 16 residues. Researchers ran the PCR with 60 Vbeta and 13 Jbeta primers. Produced via immunoSEQ multiplex PCR; TCRdb's table is partial and in-frame only. The sample lists under 300,000 clones, 75% to 90% occurring once. The sample taken for sequencing was PBMCs. The rearrangement joins TRBV19 to TRBJ1-4, with 8 nucleotides matching TRBD1. The receptor was derived from a man aged 35 to 55 in good health and CMV-seropositive. The CDR3 protein is CASSIAGGEFNEKLFF. In nucleotides, the CDR3 is TGTGCCAGTAGTATAGCAGGGGGCGAGTTTAATGAAAAACTGTTTTTT.